These 23 T cell receptor beta chains originate from one sample sequenced in a study of shared clonotypes between healthy human individuals. Clones were read by immunoSEQ multiplex PCR, and TCRdb kept only the in-frame ones, dropping some. The table records fewer than 1.6 million clones, roughly 98.5% of them present only once. The material sequenced was naive CD4+ T cells sorted from blood. The subset denotes: CD45RA+ positively selected. The receptor set was obtained from a man under 40 in good health.

The chain carries TRBV29-1 and TRBJ2-7; 12 bases agree with TRBD1. The CDR3 has 17 residues. CDR1 and CDR2 from the germline V gene are SQVTM and ANQGSEA. With V trimmed by 4 bases and J by 0 bases, 10 bases remained unmatched. As DNA, the CDR3 is TGCAGCGTTGCCGGGACAGGGGGCGCGTTTGCCTCCTACGAGCAGTACTTC. Protein sequence: CSVAGTGGAFASYEQYF.

V usage is TRBV2 and J usage is TRBJ1-2, with a possible D match to TRBD1 (6 bases). V was shortened by 4 bases and J by 8 bases, with 14 bases between the two germline ends. CDR1 is SNHLY and CDR2 is FYNNEI in the germline V gene. There are 13 residues in the CDR3. The CDR3 nucleotides read TGTGCCAGCAGTGGGGGGCTGGTTACGGGCTACACCTTC. It specifies CASSGGLVTGYTF.

The chain carries TRBV29-1 and TRBJ2-2; possible D gene TRBD2, 5 bases. V lost 4 bases and J 3 bases, leaving 12 bases between the germline ends. Germline V gives CDR1 SQVTM, CDR2 ANQGSEA. The CDR3 is 14 amino acids. The CDR3 DNA sequence: TGCAGCGTTGCCCTGACTATTCACACCGGGGAGCTGTTTTTT. Translated, it gives CSVALTIHTGELFF.

To note about this clone: In the same sample, other DNA sequences code for this CDR3. The rearrangement joins TRBV29-1 to TRBJ2-7; 8 bases are a match to TRBD2. Trimming took 4 bases from V and 0 from J; bases not matched to a gene: 5. Germline CDR1 SQVTM, CDR2 ANQGSEA. The CDR3 has 14 amino acids. The CDR3 DNA sequence: TGCAGCGTTGCCGGGACTAGGAGCTCCTACGAGCAGTACTTC. Protein sequence: CSVAGTRSSYEQYF.

The V call is TRBV19, the J call TRBJ2-2; 7 nucleotides match TRBD2. V dropped 1 base and J dropped 4; count of bases not matched to a gene: 6. From germline, CDR1 is LNHDA and CDR2 SQIVND (reference sequence). The CDR3 totals 16 residues. The CDR3 spells CASSIVAGAGTGELFF. For the CDR3, the DNA is TGTGCCAGTAGTATAGTTGCGGGAGCCGGCACCGGGGAGCTGTTTTTT.

The J gene is TRBJ2-5, the V gene TRBV9, with no clear D. Germline assignment: CDR1 SGDLS and CDR2 YYNGEE. This CDR3 is built from 15 residues. With 0 bases removed from V and 1 base from J, the gap between germline ends came to 10 bases. The CDR3 DNA reads TGTGCCAGCAGCGTAGTAGGCGCAACCCAAGAGACCCAGTACTTC. Residues: CASSVVGATQETQYF. The full variable domain, with the rest looked up from reference TRBV9 and TRBJ2-5, is DSGVTQTPKHLITATGQRVTLRCSPRSGDLSVYWYQQSLDQGLQFLIQYYNGEERAKGNILERFSAQQFPDLHSELNLSSLELGDSALYFCASSVVGATQETQYFGPGTRLLVL.

Comments on this clone: This sample also contains other DNA sequences that code for the same CDR3. This rearrangement joins TRBV7-2 to TRBJ2-3; D unresolved. Trimming shortened V by 1 base and J by 5 bases, and 4 bases separated the two germline ends. The CDR3 loop spans 12 amino acids. Germline CDR1 SGHTA, CDR2 FQGNSA. CDR3 sequence: CASSLVVDTQYF. CDR3 nucleotides: TGTGCCAGCAGCTTAGTAGTAGATACGCAGTATTTT.

The chain employs TRBV6-4 and TRBJ2-2, with a possible D match to TRBD2 (5 bases). Trimming stripped 4 bases from V and 4 bases from J, with 10 bases between. In germline, CDR1 is MRHNA, CDR2 SNTAGT. The CDR3 is 14 amino acids. The CDR3 DNA is TGTGCCAGCAGTGTTCGGGGATCCACCGGGGAGCTGTTTTTT. As protein: CASSVRGSTGELFF.

This chain connects TRBV7-9 to TRBJ1-2; unclear D gene. CDR1 is SEHNR and CDR2 is FQNEAQ in the germline V gene (reference sequence). The CDR3 extends over 15 amino acids. Trimming took 5 bases from V and 6 from J, leaving 19 bases between them. The CDR3 region has the DNA TGTGCCAGCAGCGTAACCGGTGGGAGTTTCAATGGCTACACCTTC. Its protein is CASSVTGGSFNGYTF.

V and J are TRBV19 and TRBJ2-5, with 8 bases fitting TRBD1. This CDR3 has 13 residues. Germline CDR1 and CDR2: LNHDA and SQIVND (reference sequence). The V gene end was trimmed by 8 bases and the J gene end by 5 bases; junction bases not matched to a gene: 7. CDR3 nucleotides: TGTGCCAGTTCACCAGGGGGCTTGGAGACCCAGTACTTC. Translation: CASSPGGLETQYF.

The gene calls are TRBV7-2 and TRBJ1-3; no firm D call. V shed 1 base and J shed 2 bases, with 9 bases lying between them. The CDR3 spans 15 residues. CDR1 is SGHTA and CDR2 is FQGNSA in the germline V gene. The CDR3 DNA sequence: TGTGCCAGCAGCTTAGACCCGGGGACTGGAAACACCATATATTTT. Protein sequence: CASSLDPGTGNTIYF.

Of note for this clone: The junction and the germline gene differ at one end; a read error may be behind it. The chain is built from TRBV2 and TRBJ2-5; 12 bases agree with TRBD2. This CDR3 region has 14 residues. From germline, CDR1 is SNHLY and CDR2 FYNNEI. The CDR3: CAGRLAGVSETQYF. CDR3 coding DNA: TGTGCCGGCAGACTAGCGGGAGTTAGCGAGACCCAGTACTTC.

This clone has just one count. The rearrangement joins TRBV28 to TRBJ1-2, with TRBD1 identical over 8 bases. The germline gives CDR1 MDHEN, CDR2 SYDVKM. The trim removed 6 bases at V and 10 bases at J, leaving 7 bases unmatched. The CDR3 covers 12 residues. CDR3 DNA: TGTGCCAGCAGGCGACAGGGGAGGGTCTACACCTTC. Translation: CASRRQGRVYTF.

The chain couples TRBV7-5 to TRBJ2-7; whether TRBD2, the table's D call, matches the DNA was not checked. TRBV7-5 is marked as a pseudogene. This CDR3 contains 13 residues. The CDR3 here is CARSWARAYEQYF. CDR3 nucleotides: TGTGCCAGAAGCTGGGCGCGGGCGTACGAGCAGTACTTC.

This chain joins TRBV18 and TRBJ2-7; 7 bases are shared with TRBD1. Germline trimming cut 3 bases from V and 2 bases from J; bases unmatched to any gene: 4. CDR1 and CDR2 (germline): KGHSH, LQKENI. CDR3 size: 14 residues. CDR3 DNA sequence: TGTGCCAGCTCACCGGACAGGACGACCTACGAGCAGTACTTC. Its protein product is CASSPDRTTYEQYF. Drawing the rest from reference TRBV18 and TRBJ2-7, the complete variable domain is NAGVMQNPRHLVRRRGQEARLRCSPMKGHSHVYWYRQLPEEGLKFMVYLQKENIIDESGMPKERFSAEFPKEGPSILRIQQVVRGDSAAYFCASSPDRTTYEQYFGPGTRLTVT.

As concerns this clone: Compared with germline, one end of the junction differs, possibly owing to a read error. The V call is TRBV18, the J call TRBJ1-4, with 12 bases matching TRBD1. Germline V gene sequence: CDR1 KGHSH, CDR2 LQKENI. The CDR3 has 19 amino acids. The CDR3 DNA reads TGTGCCAGCTTCAACCTTCCGGGACAGGGGGCGGATTCTAAGGAAAAACTGTTTTTT. It specifies CASFNLPGQGADSKEKLFF.

Of note for this clone: The same CDR3 can be traced to other DNA sequences in this sample. V usage is TRBV10-3 and J usage is TRBJ2-3, with 9 positions matching TRBD2. The CDR3 contains 15 residues. Germline V gene lookup returns CDR1 ENHRY and CDR2 SYGVKD. V was clipped by 4 bases and J by 3 bases; unmatched bases: 5. CDR3 region: CAISGLAGETDTQYF. The DNA of the CDR3 is TGTGCCATCAGTGGTTTAGCGGGAGAAACAGATACGCAGTATTTT.

The DNA of the CDR3 is TGTGCCAGCAGTGGGGCGGGGCAGGGATCATACGAGCAGTACTTC. Its protein product is CASSGAGQGSYEQYF. This chain links TRBV25-1 with TRBJ2-7, with a weak D call TRBD2 (6 bases). Germline loops: CDR1 MGHDK, CDR2 SYGVNS. Deletions cut 4 bases from V and 4 bases from J, with 17 bases between. This CDR3 region has 15 residues.

The J gene is TRBJ2-5, the V gene TRBV9, with 16 bases matching TRBD2. Trimming at V came to 4 bases and at J to 5 bases, leaving 5 bases not matched to a gene. The CDR3 has 16 residues. The germline gives CDR1 SGDLS, CDR2 YYNGEE. In DNA form, the CDR3 reads TGTGCCAGCAGCCCCCCGGGACTAGCGGGAGGGGAGACCCAGTACTTC. This translates into CASSPPGLAGGETQYF.

In regard to this clone: Additional DNA sequences in this sample encode the identical CDR3. The V gene is TRBV2, the J gene TRBJ2-2; TRBD2 matches 13 bases. The CDR3 runs 15 residues. CDR1 and CDR2 from the germline V gene are SNHLY and FYNNEI. J was trimmed by 8 bases and V by 4 bases; bases with no gene match: 4. CDR3 in amino acids: CASSGTSGSSGELFF. The DNA for the CDR3 is TGTGCCAGCAGTGGGACTAGCGGGAGTAGTGGGGAGCTGTTTTTT.

This clone has a single count. Different DNA sequences within this sample yield the same CDR3. The genes are TRBV18 and TRBJ2-3; 7 bases map to TRBD2. Per the germline V gene, CDR1 is KGHSH and CDR2 is LQKENI. Germline trimming cut 2 bases from V and 3 bases from J; bases unmatched to any gene: 5. This CDR3 contains 15 residues. The CDR3 is CASSPLSGATDTQYF. The CDR3 region has the DNA TGTGCCAGCTCACCATTAAGCGGGGCTACAGATACGCAGTATTTT.

The rearrangement links TRBV4-3 to TRBJ2-3; TRBD2 matches at 11 bases. The germline gives CDR1 LGHNA, CDR2 YSLEER. V trimming: 1 base; J trimming: 6 bases; junction bases outside the gene matches: 9. This CDR3 comprises 17 residues. The CDR3 DNA sequence: TGCGCCAGCAGCCAAGCAGGGACTAGCGGTCGTGGGGATACGCAGTATTTT. Residues: CASSQAGTSGRGDTQYF.

V is TRBV5-1 and J is TRBJ2-3; D is ambiguous. The germline V and J ends were trimmed by 0 bases and 2 bases, with 7 bases remaining between them. The CDR3 runs to 14 residues. The germline V gene has CDR1 SGHRS and CDR2 YFSETQ. The CDR3, as DNA: TGCGCCAGCAGCTTGGTCGGGTACACAGATACGCAGTATTTT. It is translated as CASSLVGYTDTQYF.